Presented here are 18 T cell receptor beta chains from one specimen sequenced in a study of T cell responses to AZD1222 COVID-19 vaccine. The method was immunoSEQ multiplex PCR; TCRdb's version includes in-frame clones alone and lacks a portion of them. The table has about 190,000 clones, around 92% seen once. Sequencing was performed on peripheral blood, taken on day 0 of AZD1222 vaccination. The receptors derive from an adult in good health.

The rearrangement uses TRBV7-9 and TRBJ1-3; TRBD1 agrees at 9 bases. Germline trimming cut 3 bases from V and 4 bases from J; bases unmatched to any gene: 10. Germline-derived CDR1 and CDR2 are SEHNR and FQNEAQ (reference sequence). This CDR3 is 17 amino acids long. The CDR3 DNA sequence: TGTGCCAGCAGCTTCCCGGGACAGGGACACGCGGGAAACACCATATATTTT. Translation: CASSFPGQGHAGNTIYF.

The chain joins TRBV19 to TRBJ2-7, with TRBD1 matching 9 bases. V dropped 4 bases and J dropped 7; count of bases not matched to a gene: 11. CDR3 size: 15 residues. Germline V gives CDR1 LNHDA, CDR2 SQIVND (reference sequence). In nucleotides, the CDR3 is TGTGCCAGTAGTAACCGACAGGGGGGCCTAGGGGAGCAGTACTTC. It codes for CASSNRQGGLGEQYF.

This CDR3 is CASSFTDTDTQYF. CDR3 in DNA: TGTGCCAGCAGCTTCACTGACACAGATACGCAGTATTTT. This chain connects TRBV7-9 to TRBJ2-3; D remains unclear. This CDR3 is built from 13 residues. CDR1 is SEHNR and CDR2 is FQNEAQ in the germline V gene (reference sequence). V lost 3 bases and J lost 2, with 6 bases in between.

V gene TRBV19 combines with J gene TRBJ1-2, with D tentatively TRBD1 (5 bases). Germline lookup yields CDR1 LNHDA and CDR2 SQIVND (reference sequence). V was shortened by 4 bases and J by 7 bases, with 19 bases between the two germline ends. The CDR3 sequence is 15 residues long. The CDR3 spells CASSTLQVGLGGYTF. The CDR3 DNA reads TGTGCCAGTAGTACCCTACAGGTGGGACTCGGTGGCTACACCTTC.

V gene TRBV29-1 combines with J gene TRBJ2-1, with D perhaps matching TRBD2 (6 bases). The germline V gene has CDR1 SQVTM and CDR2 ANQGSEA. This CDR3 is built from 13 residues. Trimming cost V 7 bases and J 10 bases, with 20 bases left between them. The CDR3 DNA reads TGCAGCGCGCCCGGGGGAGGTAAAGGGGAGCAGTTCTTC. Translated: CSAPGGGKGEQFF.

This clone was seen just once. The gene calls are TRBV7-8 and TRBJ2-7; the match to TRBD2 covers 10 bases. This CDR3 is 16 amino acids long. V was pared by 4 bases and J by 5 bases, with 11 bases of the junction left unmatched. The germline gives CDR1 SGHVS, CDR2 FQNEAQ. CDR3 sequence: CASSSQDSGRIDEQYF. As DNA, the CDR3 is TGTGCCAGCAGCTCACAAGATAGCGGGAGGATCGACGAGCAGTACTTC.

The J gene is TRBJ1-2, the V gene TRBV14, with a possible D match to TRBD1 (6 bases). Germline loops: CDR1 SGHDN, CDR2 FVKESK. There are 14 residues in the CDR3. V was shortened by 2 bases and J by 4 bases, with 11 bases between the two germline ends. In DNA form, the CDR3 reads TGTGCCAGCAGCCAATCAGGGGTGGCCTATGGCTACACCTTC. Translated, it gives CASSQSGVAYGYTF.

V gene TRBV2 combines with J gene TRBJ2-1, with D uncertain. Germline V CDR1 and CDR2: SNHLY, FYNNEI. CDR3 size: 14 residues. V lost 7 bases, J lost 7 bases, and 17 bases lay in between. The CDR3 here is CASTKSALGNEQFF. The CDR3 nucleotides read TGTGCCAGCACTAAGAGCGCCCTAGGGAATGAGCAGTTCTTC.

The V call is TRBV7-2, the J call TRBJ1-3; unclear D gene. The CDR3 loop spans 13 amino acids. Trimming left V 5 bases short and J 0 bases short, with 5 bases between. Germline values: CDR1 SGHTA, CDR2 FQGNSA. This CDR3 reads CASSATSGNTIYF. CDR3 DNA sequence: TGTGCCAGCAGCGCAACCTCTGGAAACACCATATATTTT.

This clone occurred once. The chain combines TRBV7-2 with TRBJ1-1, with TRBD1 as a possible D gene (5 bases). Per germline, CDR1 SGHTA and CDR2 FQGNSA. The ends were cut back, 5 bases at V and 0 bases at J, with 10 bases in the middle. The CDR3 covers 14 residues. The CDR3 DNA reads as TGTGCCAGCAGCCGCGACAGCTTGAACACTGAAGCTTTCTTT. Protein product: CASSRDSLNTEAFF.

The rearrangement links TRBV28 to TRBJ1-4; possible D gene TRBD1, 5 bases. The germline gives CDR1 MDHEN, CDR2 SYDVKM. This CDR3 region has 15 residues. Deletions cut 4 bases from V and 1 base from J, with 10 bases between. This CDR3 is CASSSHGGTNEKLFF. The CDR3 DNA follows: TGTGCCAGCAGTTCCCACGGGGGAACTAATGAAAAACTGTTTTTT.

Notes on this clone: The sample has other DNA sequences that encode this CDR3 too. The V call is TRBV6-1, the J call TRBJ1-1, with D uncertain. Germline CDR1 MNHNS, CDR2 SASEGT. Trimming pared 3 bases from V and 0 bases from J, leaving 5 bases between. The CDR3 is 13 amino acids. This CDR3 is CASSDRMNTEAFF. For the CDR3, the DNA is TGTGCCAGCAGTGATCGGATGAACACTGAAGCTTTCTTT.

J is TRBJ2-3 and V is TRBV10-3; D possibly uses TRBD1 or TRBD2 (5 bases each). Per germline, CDR1 ENHRY and CDR2 SYGVKD. This CDR3 comprises 15 residues. Trimming cost V 6 bases and J 0 bases, with 13 bases left between them. Here the CDR3 reads CAISPGRMSTDTQYF. The CDR3 DNA reads as TGTGCCATCAGCCCGGGACGGATGAGCACAGATACGCAGTATTTT.

This chain joins TRBV2 and TRBJ1-3; D is uncertain. Between the trimmed V and J ends, which lost 1 base and 4 bases, there was a span of 8 bases. CDR3 length: 14 amino acids. Germline lookup yields CDR1 SNHLY and CDR2 FYNNEI. The CDR3 DNA sequence: TGTGCCAGCAGTGAAGGGGTAATCGGAAACACCATATATTTT. This sequence encodes CASSEGVIGNTIYF.

The chain joins TRBV28 to TRBJ1-5, with TRBD1 matching over 8 bases. Germline V gene sequence: CDR1 MDHEN, CDR2 SYDVKM. There are 14 residues in the CDR3. The ends lost 7 bases at V and 2 bases at J; junction bases unmatched: 4. CDR3 residues: CASTLQGGNQPQHF. DNA for the CDR3: TGTGCCAGCACCCTACAGGGGGGCAATCAGCCCCAGCATTTT.

The chain is built from TRBV30 and TRBJ2-1; D may be TRBD1 or TRBD2 (5 bases each). This CDR3 comprises 14 residues. Trimming took 4 bases from V and 6 from J, leaving 16 bases between them. CDR1 is GTSNPN, CDR2 SVGIG, per germline (reference sequence). The CDR3, as DNA: TGTGCCTGGAAGGTGTCGGTTGGGGGCAATGAGCAGTTCTTC. This encodes CAWKVSVGGNEQFF.

J is TRBJ2-3 and V is TRBV13; 13 nucleotides agree with TRBD2. V was clipped by 5 bases and J by 3 bases; unmatched bases: 14. This CDR3 spans 19 amino acids. The germline CDR1 and CDR2 sequences are PRHDT and FYEKMQ (reference sequence). In nucleotides, the CDR3 is TGTGCCAGCAGCAGTTCACTAGCGGGAGGGCAATATCTAACAGATACGCAGTATTTT. Translated, it gives CASSSSLAGGQYLTDTQYF.

The genes are TRBV29-1 and TRBJ1-1; 9 positions match TRBD1. The CDR3 loop spans 12 amino acids. V trimming: 7 bases; J trimming: 8 bases; junction bases outside the gene matches: 8. CDR1 is SQVTM, CDR2 ANQGSEA, per germline. This CDR3 reads CSAEQGAEEAFF. DNA for the CDR3: TGCAGCGCAGAACAGGGGGCGGAGGAAGCTTTCTTT.